The 8 T cell receptor beta chains listed next were all sequenced from one sample in a study of shared clonotypes between healthy human individuals. Assay used: immunoSEQ multiplex PCR; TCRdb lists only in-frame clones, some missing. This table holds hundreds of thousands of clones, roughly 87% found once. The sequencing sample was made of memory CD8+ T cells sorted from blood. Documented subset: CD45RO+ cells pooled with CCR7-negative TemRA cells. The receptors stem from a man in his late teens or twenties in good health.

The chain carries TRBV27 and TRBJ2-4, with TRBD1 matching 7 bases. Looked up from germline, CDR1 is MNHEY and CDR2 is SMNVEV (reference sequence). CDR3 length: 18 residues. Losses at the gene ends were 5 bases for V and 3 bases for J; bases not matched to a gene: 16. Here the CDR3 reads CASSPLSPEGAGKNIQYF. DNA for the CDR3: TGTGCCAGCAGTCCCCTTTCTCCTGAGGGGGCAGGCAAAAACATTCAGTACTTC.

J is TRBJ2-1 and V is TRBV10-3; no definite D call. The CDR3 sequence is 13 residues long. The ends were cut back, 2 bases at V and 5 bases at J, with 7 bases in the middle. Germline V gene sequence: CDR1 ENHRY, CDR2 SYGVKD. The chain's CDR3 is CAISEAQDNEQFF. In nucleotides, the CDR3 is TGTGCCATCAGTGAGGCCCAGGACAATGAGCAGTTCTTC.

The chain couples TRBV6-5 to TRBJ2-1; D remains unclear. CDR1 MNHEY and CDR2 SVGAGI come from the germline V gene. The CDR3 covers 13 residues. Trimming took 0 bases from V and 6 from J, leaving 6 bases between them. This CDR3 reads CASSYSVGNEQFF. Written as DNA, the CDR3 is TGTGCCAGCAGTTACTCTGTAGGCAATGAGCAGTTCTTC.

CDR3 loop: CASSQTAAYNSPLHF. CDR3 in DNA: TGTGCCAGCAGTCAGACAGCGGCCTATAATTCACCCCTCCACTTT. The genes are TRBV2 and TRBJ1-6; D might be TRBD1 (5 bases). The CDR3 totals 15 residues. Germline CDR1 SNHLY, CDR2 FYNNEI. V was cut by 5 bases and J by 2 bases, with 10 bases left in between.

The rearrangement joins TRBV2 to TRBJ1-1; D is perhaps TRBD1 (6 bases). This CDR3 has 12 residues. The germline gives CDR1 SNHLY, CDR2 FYNNEI. V lost 6 bases and J 2 bases, leaving 7 bases between the germline ends. The CDR3 DNA sequence: TGTGCCAGCAGAGGGGGAAACACTGAAGCTTTCTTT. This encodes CASRGGNTEAFF.

V gene TRBV18 combines with J gene TRBJ2-3; 11 positions match TRBD2. The CDR3 extends over 16 amino acids. Losses at the gene ends were 4 bases for V and 2 bases for J; bases not matched to a gene: 5. Per germline, CDR1 KGHSH and CDR2 LQKENI. The CDR3 loop reads CASSLASGGTTDTQYF. DNA for the CDR3: TGTGCCAGCTCACTTGCTAGCGGGGGGACCACAGATACGCAGTATTTT.

The gene calls are TRBV6-5 and TRBJ1-2; D is unclear. Deletions cut 2 bases from V and 8 bases from J, with 12 bases between. The CDR3 is made up of 13 amino acids. Germline CDR1 MNHEY, CDR2 SVGAGI. The CDR3 region is CASSYGEGGGYTF. The CDR3 DNA sequence: TGTGCCAGCAGTTACGGCGAAGGCGGCGGCTACACCTTC.

In its sample, this clone was seen once. The rearrangement links TRBV13 to TRBJ2-5; no reliable D call. This CDR3 region has 13 residues. V lost 4 bases, J lost 1 base, and 7 bases lay in between. CDR1 PRHDT and CDR2 FYEKMQ come from the germline V gene (reference sequence). The CDR3 loop reads CASSSDPQETQYF. CDR3 nucleotides: TGTGCCAGCAGCTCCGACCCCCAAGAGACCCAGTACTTC.